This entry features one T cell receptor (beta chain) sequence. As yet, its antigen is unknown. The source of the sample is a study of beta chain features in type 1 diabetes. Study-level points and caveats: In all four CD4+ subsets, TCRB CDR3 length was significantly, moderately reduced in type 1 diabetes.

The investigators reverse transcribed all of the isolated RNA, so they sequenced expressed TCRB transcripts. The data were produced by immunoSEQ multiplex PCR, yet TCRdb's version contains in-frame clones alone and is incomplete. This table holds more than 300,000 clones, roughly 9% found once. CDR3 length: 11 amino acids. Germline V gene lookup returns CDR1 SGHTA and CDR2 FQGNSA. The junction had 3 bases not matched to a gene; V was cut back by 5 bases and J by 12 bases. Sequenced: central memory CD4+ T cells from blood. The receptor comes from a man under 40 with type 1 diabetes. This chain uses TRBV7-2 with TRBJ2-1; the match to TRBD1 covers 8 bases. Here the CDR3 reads CASSQGTGQFF. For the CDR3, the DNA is TGTGCCAGCAGCCAGGGGACAGGGCAGTTCTTC.